Below, one TCR beta chain is given with its context. In the authors' methods: Estimation of nucleated cell counts was performed using reference gene primer amplification. Here immunoSEQ multiplex PCR was the method, and the copy in TCRdb shows in-frame clones only, minus some. From that table come the V and J calls and clone size; the DNA was used to work out D and trimming. This sample yields around 400,000 clones, of which roughly nine tenths are seen a single time; roughly 1.2% belongs to the top ten. The data derive from a study of blood T cell repertoires in COVID-19. Turning to the study itself: T cells, B-cell-depleted T cells, or PBMCs supplied cDNA or gDNA.

The CDR3 is 16 residues long. CDR1 is LNHDA, CDR2 SQIVND, per germline (reference sequence). V lost 3 bases to trimming and J lost 5 bases; unmatched junction nucleotides: 6. The sequence derives from a man in his forties or fifties with acute or convalescent COVID-19. This rearrangement joins TRBV19 to TRBJ1-4, with 10 bases fitting TRBD1. Specimen: peripheral blood. CDR3: CASSIGTGATNEKLFF. DNA for the CDR3: TGTGCCAGTAGTATTGGGACAGGGGCCACGAATGAAAAACTGTTTTTT.